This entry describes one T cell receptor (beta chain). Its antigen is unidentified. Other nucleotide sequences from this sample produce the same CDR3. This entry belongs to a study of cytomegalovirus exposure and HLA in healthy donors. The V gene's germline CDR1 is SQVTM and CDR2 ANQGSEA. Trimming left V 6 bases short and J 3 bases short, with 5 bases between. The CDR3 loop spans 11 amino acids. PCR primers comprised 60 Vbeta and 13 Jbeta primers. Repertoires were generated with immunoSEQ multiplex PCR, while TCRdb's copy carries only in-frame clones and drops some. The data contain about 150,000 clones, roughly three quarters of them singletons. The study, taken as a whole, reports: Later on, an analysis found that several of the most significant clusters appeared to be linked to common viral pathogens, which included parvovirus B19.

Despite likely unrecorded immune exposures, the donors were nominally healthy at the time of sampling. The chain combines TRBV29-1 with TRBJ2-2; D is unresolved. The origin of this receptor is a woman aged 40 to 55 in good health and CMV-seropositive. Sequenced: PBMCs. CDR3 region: CSVVYTGELFF. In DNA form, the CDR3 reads TGCAGCGTCGTCTACACCGGGGAGCTGTTTTTT.